These 26 T cell receptor beta chains share one sample of origin, sequenced in a study of spatial heterogeneity in lung cancer. Documented time point: sample taken at primary tumor resection. Study-wide results and caveats: It was found that expanded intratumoral alpha and beta TCR counts tracked tumor mutation counts.

For these receptors, no antigen is known. TCRdb passed the 5' RACE reads through MiXCR, listing each CDR3 protein once. The table has roughly 9,900 distinct CDR3 sequences, approximately 6.3% seen once. The source material was lung tumor tissue, sampled at surgery. The receptors originated from a female donor with early-stage non-small cell lung cancer.

By proportion, this clonotype is medium-sized. V usage is TRBV20-1 and J usage is TRBJ1-2, with D possibly matching TRBD1 (5 bases). The CDR3 has 13 residues. CDR1 and CDR2 (germline): DFQATT, SNEGSKA (reference sequence). V was trimmed by 0 bases and J by 1 base, leaving 6 bases between them. The CDR3 coding sequence is TGCAGTGCTAGAGACGACAGTAACTATGGCTACACCTTC. Protein: CSARDDSNYGYTF.

This clonotype appeared many times. This chain links TRBV12-3 or TRBV12-4 with TRBJ2-1, with D unresolved. The CDR3 runs to 11 residues. The V end lost 8 bases, the J end lost 6 bases, and 8 bases lay between the germline ends. CDR3: CASVSINEQFF. The CDR3 coding sequence is TGTGCCAGCGTATCTATCAATGAGCAGTTCTTC.

By share, this clonotype ranks as medium-sized. The V and J genes are TRBV14 and TRBJ1-2, with 7 bases that match TRBD1. Per the germline V gene, CDR1 is SGHDN and CDR2 is FVKESK. This CDR3 has 14 residues. J gave up 5 bases and V 8 bases, and 11 bases lay outside the gene matches. CDR3 residues: CASAYSDRVYGYTF. The CDR3 coding sequence is TGTGCCAGCGCTTACTCTGACAGGGTATATGGCTACACCTTC.

The rearrangement uses TRBV30 and TRBJ1-5; D ambiguous. V lost 0 bases and J lost 1, with 4 bases in between. Per germline, CDR1 GTSNPN and CDR2 SVGIG (reference sequence). There are 13 residues in the CDR3. This CDR3 is CAWSVGSNQPQHF. The CDR3 DNA sequence: TGTGCCTGGAGTGTCGGGAGCAATCAGCCCCAGCATTTT.

This clonotype has only a few counts. The V and J genes are TRBV12-3 or TRBV12-4 and TRBJ1-2, with 7 bases identical to TRBD1. The V segment lost 3 bases and the J segment 8 bases; nucleotides outside the gene matches: 9. The CDR3 runs 14 residues. CDR3 DNA: TGTGCCAGCAGTTTGCTTTCTCAGGGGGACGGCTACACCTTC. It is translated as CASSLLSQGDGYTF.

This clonotype is labeled as medium-sized. The CDR3 sequence is CASTESGTGRSPLHF. CDR3 DNA: TGTGCCAGCACCGAATCCGGGACAGGCCGTTCACCCCTCCACTTT. The gene calls are TRBV5-6 and TRBJ1-6; TRBD1 matches at 8 bases. J was trimmed by 9 bases and V by 6 bases; bases with no gene match: 11. In germline, CDR1 is SGHDT, CDR2 YYEEEE. The length of the CDR3 is 15 residues.

By sample fraction, this clonotype is medium-sized. This chain uses TRBV29-1 with TRBJ2-1; D is possibly TRBD1 (5 bases). The V end was cut by 6 bases, the J end by 1 base, with 16 bases between. Germline values: CDR1 SQVTM, CDR2 ANQGSEA. The CDR3 contains 15 residues. The CDR3 bases are TGCAGCGTCCCCCGTGGGCAGGGTTCCTACAATGAGCAGTTCTTC. Its protein is CSVPRGQGSYNEQFF.

Ten or more counts support this clonotype. The chain is built from TRBV19 and TRBJ2-2; no clear D gene. CDR1 and CDR2 (germline): LNHDA, SQIVND (reference sequence). This CDR3 region has 15 residues. V lost 3 bases to trimming and J lost 0 bases, with 8 bases between them. CDR3 residues: CASSIGSTNTGELFF. The CDR3, as DNA: TGTGCCAGTAGTATCGGCAGCACGAACACCGGGGAGCTGTTTTTT.

This clonotype occurred many times. V and J are TRBV12-5 and TRBJ1-1; D remains ambiguous. V was trimmed by 1 base and J by 2 bases, leaving 14 bases between them. CDR1 is LGHNT and CDR2 is FRNRAP in the germline V gene. This CDR3 comprises 16 residues. The CDR3 region is CASGLGPPGGNTEAFF. The CDR3 DNA follows: TGTGCTAGTGGTTTGGGACCCCCGGGAGGTAACACTGAAGCTTTCTTT.

This chain uses TRBV6-5 with TRBJ2-7, with unresolved D. This CDR3 has 15 amino acids. Trimming stripped 6 bases from V and 0 bases from J, with 15 bases between. Germline V gene data show CDR1 as MNHEY and CDR2 as SVGAGI. The CDR3 here is CASRKGHTSSYEQYV. In nucleotides, the CDR3 is TGTGCCAGCAGAAAAGGGCATACCAGCTCCTACGAGCAGTACGTC.

This clonotype is medium-sized within its sample. The chain is built from TRBV12-3 or TRBV12-4 and TRBJ1-1, with a weak D call TRBD1 (6 bases). This CDR3 contains 17 residues. V was clipped by 7 bases and J by 3 bases, with 24 bases between them. The CDR3 loop reads CASTGEVDSPSDTEAFF. CDR3 nucleotide sequence: TGTGCCAGCACCGGAGAAGTGGACAGCCCTAGCGACACTGAAGCTTTCTTT.

This clonotype was detected a few times. The chain employs TRBV20-1 and TRBJ2-7; a possible D gene is TRBD1 (6 bases). Between the trimmed V and J ends, which lost 1 base and 2 bases, there was a span of 12 bases. The V gene's germline CDR1 is DFQATT and CDR2 SNEGSKA (reference sequence). CDR3 length equals 14 residues. The CDR3 loop reads CSARAGTIPYEQYV. CDR3 nucleotides: TGCAGTGCTAGAGCCGGGACAATCCCCTACGAGCAGTACGTC.

This clonotype was picked up many times. V usage is TRBV12-3 or TRBV12-4 and J usage is TRBJ1-5; 9 positions agree with TRBD1. The CDR3 totals 14 residues. V lost 1 base, J lost 7 bases, and 2 bases stayed unmatched. CDR3 amino acids: CASSLGDRVQPQHF. As DNA, the CDR3 is TGTGCCAGCAGTTTAGGGGACAGGGTACAGCCCCAGCATTTT.

This clonotype was seen ten or more times. This chain links TRBV6-6 with TRBJ2-7, with 7 bases aligning to TRBD1. This CDR3 is built from 14 residues. Trimming cost V 4 bases and J 2 bases; bases outside gene matches: 5. Germline values: CDR1 MNHNY, CDR2 SVGAGI (reference sequence). The CDR3 is CASSSAQGPYEQYV. CDR3 in DNA: TGTGCCAGCAGTTCCGCACAGGGGCCCTACGAGCAGTACGTC.

By its share, this clonotype is medium-sized (0.01 to 0.1%). This chain links TRBV10-3 with TRBJ2-3; 7 nucleotides line up with TRBD1. The CDR3 is made up of 15 amino acids. Germline V lookup: CDR1 ENHRY, CDR2 SYGVKD. J was trimmed by 0 bases and V by 7 bases; bases with no gene match: 7. The CDR3 DNA reads as TGTGCCATCATGGTGGACAGGACTAGCACAGATACGCAGTATTTT. Its translation: CAIMVDRTSTDTQYF.

This clonotype came up a few times. The chain employs TRBV20-1 and TRBJ2-3, with 9 bases that match TRBD2. This CDR3 contains 16 residues. CDR1 is DFQATT and CDR2 is SNEGSKA in the germline V gene (reference sequence). The V and J ends lost 0 bases and 2 bases, in that order; junction bases with no gene match: 6. The CDR3 region is CSARDLSGGHTDTQYF. The CDR3 DNA is TGCAGTGCTAGAGATCTGAGCGGGGGGCACACAGATACGCAGTATTTT.

Ten or more counts support this clonotype. V and J are TRBV7-6 and TRBJ2-1, with D possibly being TRBD2 (5 bases). This CDR3 spans 16 amino acids. Germline lookup yields CDR1 SGHVS and CDR2 FNYEAQ. V gave up 1 base and J gave up 8 bases, with 18 bases separating them. The DNA for the CDR3 is TGTGCCAGCAGCTTAGAATTAGGGCTAGCTCTTGATGAGCAGTTCTTC. Translated: CASSLELGLALDEQFF.

This clonotype appeared many times. Here the CDR3 DNA reads TGTGCCATCAGTGACTGGGACAGGCAAACAGATACGCAGTATTTT. Translation: CAISDWDRQTDTQYF. The gene calls are TRBV10-3 and TRBJ2-3; 8 nucleotides align to TRBD1. This CDR3 region has 15 residues. Germline-derived CDR1 and CDR2 are ENHRY and SYGVKD. With 3 bases clipped from V and 3 bases from J, the junction kept 5 bases outside the gene matches.

This clonotype was detected only a few times. The chain couples TRBV28 to TRBJ1-6; the D is unclear. CDR1 MDHEN and CDR2 SYDVKM come from the germline V gene. Trimming left V 5 bases short and J 8 bases short, with 7 bases between. The CDR3 loop spans 12 amino acids. CDR3 in amino acids: CASSMTYSPLHF. The CDR3 DNA reads TGTGCCAGCAGTATGACGTATTCACCCCTCCACTTT.

This clonotype was seen a handful of times. This chain connects TRBV19 to TRBJ2-1; D is undetermined. The CDR3 loop spans 16 amino acids. Germline V gene sequence: CDR1 LNHDA, CDR2 SQIVND (reference sequence). V lost 4 bases and J lost 5, with 18 bases in between. CDR3: CASSTFEATINNEQFF. In DNA, the CDR3 is TGTGCCAGTAGTACCTTTGAGGCCACGATAAACAATGAGCAGTTCTTC.

The table lists this clonotype with many counts. J is TRBJ2-3 and V is TRBV5-6, with D possibly TRBD2 on 6 matching bases. Germline V gene lookup returns CDR1 SGHDT and CDR2 YYEEEE. Trimming took 5 bases from V and 1 from J, leaving 11 bases between them. This CDR3 spans 14 amino acids. CDR3 bases: TGTGCCAGCAGTTCGACTAGACGCACAGATACGCAGTATTTT. Translation gives CASSSTRRTDTQYF.

This clonotype has a count of ten or more. The chain recombines TRBV20-1 with TRBJ1-3; possible D gene TRBD1, 6 bases. The germline CDR1 and CDR2 sequences are DFQATT and SNEGSKA (reference sequence). This CDR3 has 16 amino acids. V gave up 1 base and J gave up 4 bases, with 17 bases separating them. CDR3 nucleotides: TGCAGTGCTAGAGCGGGCCACAGGGTGAAGGGAAACACCATATATTTT. Translating gives CSARAGHRVKGNTIYF.

This clonotype is termed medium-sized. The rearrangement links TRBV7-2 to TRBJ2-5, with 8 bases identical to TRBD1. The germline V gene has CDR1 SGHTA and CDR2 FQGNSA. This CDR3 has 15 amino acids. V gave up 4 bases and J gave up 4 bases; unmatched junction bases: 8. The CDR3 DNA reads TGTGCCAGCAGCTCCTCGCGGACAGGGACAGAGACCCAGTACTTC. This gives the protein CASSSSRTGTETQYF.

This clonotype has at least ten counts. The V and J genes are TRBV10-3 and TRBJ1-1; D unresolved. Trimming left V 1 base short and J 1 base short, with 4 bases between. The CDR3 covers 13 residues. Germline V lookup: CDR1 ENHRY, CDR2 SYGVKD. CDR3 in DNA: TGTGCCATCAGTGAGTGGGCGAACACTGAAGCTTTCTTT. It is translated as CAISEWANTEAFF.

This chain links TRBV6-1 with TRBJ2-7; no firm D call. V gave up 2 bases and J gave up 9 bases, with 5 bases separating them. The CDR3 consists of 10 residues. From germline, CDR1 is MNHNS and CDR2 SASEGT. CDR3 nucleotide sequence: TGTGCCAGCAGTGAACAGCTGCAGTACTTC. Its protein product is CASSEQLQYF.

This clonotype is medium-sized in the sample. J is TRBJ2-7 and V is TRBV19; no clear D. The CDR3 has 11 residues. Per the germline V gene, CDR1 is LNHDA and CDR2 is SQIVND (reference sequence). The V end lost 7 bases, the J end lost 4 bases, and 8 bases lay between the germline ends. The CDR3 reads CASTDTYEQYF. CDR3 DNA: TGTGCCAGTACTGATACTTACGAGCAGTACTTC.